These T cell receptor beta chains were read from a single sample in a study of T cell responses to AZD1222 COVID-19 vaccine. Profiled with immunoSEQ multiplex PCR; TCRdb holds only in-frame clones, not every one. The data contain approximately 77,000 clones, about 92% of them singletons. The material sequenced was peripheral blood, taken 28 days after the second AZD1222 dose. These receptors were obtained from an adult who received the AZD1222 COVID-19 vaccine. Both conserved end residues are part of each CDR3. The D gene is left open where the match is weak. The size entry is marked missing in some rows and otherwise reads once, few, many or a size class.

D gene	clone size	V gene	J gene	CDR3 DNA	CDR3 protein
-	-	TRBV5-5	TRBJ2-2	TGTGCCACTCGCTGGAGTGCGGGCGCGAACACCGGGGAGCTGTTTTTT	CATRWSAGANTGELFF
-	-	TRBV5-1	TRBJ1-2	TGCGCCAGCAGCTCGGGAGCTGACAGCTATGGCTACACCTTC	CASSSGADSYGYTF
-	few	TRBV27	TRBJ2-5	TGTGCCAGCAGTTCACAAATCAGGGAGACCGGCCAGACCCAGTACTTC	CASSSQIRETGQTQYF
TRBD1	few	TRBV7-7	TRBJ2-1	TGTGCCAGCAGCTTAATCCCGGCAGGGGGCTTGTTCTTC	CASSLIPAGGLFF
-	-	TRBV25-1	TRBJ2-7	TGTGCCAGCGCTTCGGCCCTTGAGCAGTACTTC	CASASALEQYF
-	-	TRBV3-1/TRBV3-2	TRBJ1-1	TGTGCCAGCACCCGGACGGGAACTGAAGCTTTCTTT	CASTRTGTEAFF
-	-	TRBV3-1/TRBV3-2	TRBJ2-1	TGTGCCAGCAGCCAAGCCGAGCCTAAGCTGTTCTTC	CASSQAEPKLFF
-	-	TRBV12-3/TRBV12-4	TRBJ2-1	TGTGCCAGCAGTTTAGGAGGGTCAGGTGAGCAGTTCTTC	CASSLGGSGEQFF
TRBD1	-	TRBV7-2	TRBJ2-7	TGTGCCAGCAGCCGCTCTCCCGGGACAGGGAACGAGCAGTACTTC	CASSRSPGTGNEQYF
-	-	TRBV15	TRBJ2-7	TGTGCCACCAGCAGAGGTCGACAGGACCTACGGACTTTGACCTACGAGCAGTACTTC	CATSRGRQDLRTLTYEQYF
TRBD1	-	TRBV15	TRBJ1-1	TGTGCCACCAGCAGATCTACCGGGACAGGGTGGAACACTGAAGCTTTCTTT	CATSRSTGTGWNTEAFF
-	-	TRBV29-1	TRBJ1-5	TGCAGCGTTGCCGGACCCAATCAGCCCCAGCATTTT	CSVAGPNQPQHF
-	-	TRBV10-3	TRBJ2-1	TGTGCCATCAGTGAAGACAATGAGCAGTTCTTC	CAISEDNEQFF
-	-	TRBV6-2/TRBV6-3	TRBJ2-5	TGTGCCAGCAGTTACCTGGGAGTGGGAGCACAAGAGACCCAGTACTTC	CASSYLGVGAQETQYF
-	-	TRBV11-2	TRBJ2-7	TGTGCCAGCAGCCCTTATTCGGATTTTGGGCAGTACTTC	CASSPYSDFGQYF
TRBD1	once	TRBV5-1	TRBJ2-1	TGCGCCAGCAGCTTGAGCCAGGGGGCGGGGAATGAGCAGTTCTTC	CASSLSQGAGNEQFF
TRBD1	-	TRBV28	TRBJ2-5	TGTGCCAGCCGGCGACAGGGCCGAGAGACCCAGTACTTC	CASRRQGRETQYF
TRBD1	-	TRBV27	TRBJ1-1	TGTGCCAGCAAAGGGGGCTTGGAGGCTGAAGCTTTCTTT	CASKGGLEAEAFF
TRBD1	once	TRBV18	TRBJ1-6	TGTGCCAGCTCAACCCTCGGGGCCCGGGACAGCAATTCACCCCTCCACTTT	CASSTLGARDSNSPLHF
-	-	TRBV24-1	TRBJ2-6	TGTGCCACCAGACAGTCTGGGGCCAACGTCCTGACTTTC	CATRQSGANVLTF
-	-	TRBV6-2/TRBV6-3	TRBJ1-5	TGTGCCAGCAGTTACGACAGGAGCAATCAGCCCCAGCATTTT	CASSYDRSNQPQHF
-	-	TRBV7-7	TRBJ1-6	TGTGCCAGCGGACTAGACGGGAATAATTCACCCCTCCACTTT	CASGLDGNNSPLHF
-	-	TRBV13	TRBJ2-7	TGTGCCAGCAGCCCGGGGGACAGTGGCGAGCAGTACTTC	CASSPGDSGEQYF
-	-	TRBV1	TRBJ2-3	TGCACCAGCAGCCAAGATCCCCTGTCCCCAGATACGCAGTATTTT	CTSSQDPLSPDTQYF
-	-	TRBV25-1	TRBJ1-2	TGTGCCAGCAGTGCCGGACTGCAGGGTCCGACCTATGGCTACACCTTC	CASSAGLQGPTYGYTF
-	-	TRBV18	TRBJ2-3	TGTGCCACCTCTTCGGGGGCGGCTACAGATACGCAGTATTTT	CATSSGAATDTQYF
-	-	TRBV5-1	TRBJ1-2	TGCGCCAGCAGCGACGACAATAACTATGGCTACACCTTC	CASSDDNNYGYTF
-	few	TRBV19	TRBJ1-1	TGTGCCAGTGGGCCGACAGGAGGAACTGAAGCTTTCTTT	CASGPTGGTEAFF
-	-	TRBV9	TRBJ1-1	TGTGCCAGCAGCGTCGGACCGGGGAACACTGAAGCTTTCTTT	CASSVGPGNTEAFF
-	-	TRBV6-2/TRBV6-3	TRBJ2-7	TGTGCCAGCAGTAAACTGACAGTTCGGGACGAGCAGTACTTC	CASSKLTVRDEQYF
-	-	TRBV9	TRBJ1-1	TGTGCCAGCAGCGTGAACAGGGAGGGGATGAACACTGAAGCTTTCTTT	CASSVNREGMNTEAFF
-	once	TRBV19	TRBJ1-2	TGTGCCAGTACTTATGGGGACCTGAGGGACGGCTACACCTTC	CASTYGDLRDGYTF
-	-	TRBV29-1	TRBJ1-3	TGCAGCGTTGAAGGGACACATTACTCTGGAAACACCATATATTTT	CSVEGTHYSGNTIYF
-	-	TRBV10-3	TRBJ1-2	TGTGCCATCAGCGAGTCCGGGACACGGCCGGATGGCTACACCTTC	CAISESGTRPDGYTF
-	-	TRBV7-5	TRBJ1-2	TGTGTCAGAAGCTTACCCTTTAACAGGGTCTCTGACTATGGCTACACCTTC	CVRSLPFNRVSDYGYTF
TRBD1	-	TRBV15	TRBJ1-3	TGTGCCACCAGCGGAATTGGTACAGGGGGCTCTGGAAACACCATATATTTT	CATSGIGTGGSGNTIYF
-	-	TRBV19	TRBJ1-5	TGTGCCAGTAGCTATTCCGGCCGAGGGGGCAATCAGCCCCAGCATTTT	CASSYSGRGGNQPQHF
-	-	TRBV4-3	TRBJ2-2	TGCGCCAGCAGCCGGGAGACAGGACGGAACACCGGGGAGCTGTTTTTT	CASSRETGRNTGELFF
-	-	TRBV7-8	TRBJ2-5	TGTGCCAGCAGCTTAGCAGGTGCTATTCAAGAGACCCAGTACTTC	CASSLAGAIQETQYF
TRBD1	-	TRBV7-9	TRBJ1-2	TGTGCCAGCAGCTCCTCTGGGGACAGGGTCTATGGCTACACCTTC	CASSSSGDRVYGYTF
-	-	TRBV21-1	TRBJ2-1	TGTGCCAGCAGCGAAGACAGGGTGGACTACAATGAGCAGTTCTTC	CASSEDRVDYNEQFF
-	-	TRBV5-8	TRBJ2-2	TGTGCCAGCAGCTTGGTACGGGCGGGGGAGCTGTTTTTT	CASSLVRAGELFF
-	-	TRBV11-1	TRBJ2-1	TGTGCCAGCAGCTTCCGGGACTCGGACAATGAGCAGTTCTTC	CASSFRDSDNEQFF
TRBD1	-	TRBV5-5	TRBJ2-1	TGTGCCAGCAGCTTGAGCCAGGGGGCCTACAATGAGCAGTTCTTC	CASSLSQGAYNEQFF
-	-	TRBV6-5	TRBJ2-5	TGTGCCAGCAGCCTCCGGGAGACCCAGTACTTC	CASSLRETQYF
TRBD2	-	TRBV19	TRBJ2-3	TGTGCCAGCGGACTAGCGGGAGCAGATACGCAGTATTTT	CASGLAGADTQYF
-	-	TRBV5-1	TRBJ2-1	TGCGCCAGCAGTCTGGAACCGACAGCGAATGAGCAGTTCTTC	CASSLEPTANEQFF
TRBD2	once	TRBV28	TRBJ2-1	TGTGCCAGCAGTTTGAGACTAGCGCACAATGAGCAGTTCTTC	CASSLRLAHNEQFF
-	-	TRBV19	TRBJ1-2	TGTGCCAGTAGGGAGACAGTGTCCCATGGCTACACCTTC	CASRETVSHGYTF
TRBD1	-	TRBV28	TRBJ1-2	TGTGCCAGCAGACCACAGGGGGCGCATGTCTATGGCTACACCTTC	CASRPQGAHVYGYTF
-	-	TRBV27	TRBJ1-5	TGTGCCAGCAGTTCACGGGCAGGAGGGGATCAGCCCCAGCATTTT	CASSSRAGGDQPQHF
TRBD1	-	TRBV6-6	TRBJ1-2	TGTGCCAGCAGTCCCGGGGGCAGGGGGCCACAAGGTGGCTACACCTTC	CASSPGGRGPQGGYTF
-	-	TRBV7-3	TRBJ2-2	TGTGCCAGCAGCTTAGTTGGCGGGAATACGAACACCGGGGAGCTGTTTTTT	CASSLVGGNTNTGELFF
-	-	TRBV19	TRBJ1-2	TGTGCCAGTAGTATACGGGGGGAAGGAGGCTACACCTTC	CASSIRGEGGYTF
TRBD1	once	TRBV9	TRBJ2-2	TGTGCCAGCAGCGTCCTCATTACGACAGGGTCTGTCGGGGAGCTGTTTTTT	CASSVLITTGSVGELFF
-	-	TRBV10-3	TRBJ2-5	TGTGCCACTCAGACAGTGGAAGAGACCCAGTACTTC	CATQTVEETQYF
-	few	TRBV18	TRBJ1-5	TGTGCCAGCTCATCCCAGGGTAAGGATCAGCCCCAGCATTTT	CASSSQGKDQPQHF
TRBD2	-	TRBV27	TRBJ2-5	TGTGCCAGCAGTTTCCTGCCCCAAGCGGGAGTTTTAGAGACCCAGTACTTC	CASSFLPQAGVLETQYF
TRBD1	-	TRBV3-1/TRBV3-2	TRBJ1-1	TGTGCCAGCAGCCAAGTGGCACCGGGACAGGGAGTCACTGAAGCTTTCTTT	CASSQVAPGQGVTEAFF